The rows below give T cell receptor beta chains drawn from one sample of a study of blood T cell repertoires in COVID-19. Generated by immunoSEQ multiplex PCR, the TCRdb table keeps only in-frame clones and is missing some. The profile shows roughly 230,000 clones, less than 85% of them singletons. The sequencing sample was made of peripheral blood. These receptors all stem from an elderly woman with acute or convalescent COVID-19. CDR3s include the opening cysteine and the closing phenylalanine or tryptophan. D genes are given only for firm matches. A row's size may be missing; if present it is once, few, many or a size class.

TGTGCCAGCAGCTTAGAATGGGGGAGGAATGAGCAGTTCTTC CASSLEWGRNEQFF TRBJ2-1 NA 14 NA TRBV7-9
TGTGCCAGCAGCAGGGACAGGGCAGAGACCCAGTACTTC CASSRDRAETQYF TRBJ2-5 TRBD1 13 few TRBV11-1
TGTGCCAGCAGCTTAGCGCGGCTAGCGGGGGGGAACACCGGGGAGCTGTTTTTT CASSLARLAGGNTGELFF TRBJ2-2 TRBD2 18 NA TRBV7-2
TGTGCCAGCAGTAATACAGGGGCTGACACTGAAGCTTTCTTT CASSNTGADTEAFF TRBJ1-1 TRBD1 14 NA TRBV2
TGTGCCAGCAGCGCGACAGGGTCTGGGGCCAACGTCCTGACTTTC CASSATGSGANVLTF TRBJ2-6 TRBD1 15 NA TRBV6-5
TGCAGCGTTGAACAGGGGGACTATGGCTACACCTTC CSVEQGDYGYTF TRBJ1-2 TRBD1 12 NA TRBV29-1
TGTGCCAGCAGCTTGTATTCGGACAGGGGCTACGAGCAGTACTTC CASSLYSDRGYEQYF TRBJ2-7 TRBD1 15 NA TRBV5-8
TGCAGCGTTGAAAGGGGGCAAGAGACCCAGTACTTC CSVERGQETQYF TRBJ2-5 NA 12 NA TRBV29-1
TGCGCCAGCAGTTTGACAGGGTCCGGAAACACCATATATTTT CASSLTGSGNTIYF TRBJ1-3 TRBD1 14 NA TRBV5-1
TGTGCCAGCAGCGCCCTACTGGGACTAGCGAACGTCGGGGAGCTGTTTTTT CASSALLGLANVGELFF TRBJ2-2 TRBD2 17 once TRBV4-2
TGTGCCAGCTCACCATTGGCAGGGGGGTTCGATGGCTACACCTTC CASSPLAGGFDGYTF TRBJ1-2 TRBD1 15 NA TRBV18
TGTGCCAGCAGTTTACAGGGGCGAACTGAAGCTTTCTTT CASSLQGRTEAFF TRBJ1-1 NA 13 NA TRBV12-3/TRBV12-4
TGTGCCAGTAATGTCAGGGATGGACAGCCCCAGCATTTT CASNVRDGQPQHF TRBJ1-5 NA 13 NA TRBV19
TGTGCCACCAGTGAAGCGCTAGCAGGAGAGACCCAGTACTTC CATSEALAGETQYF TRBJ2-5 NA 14 NA TRBV24-1
TGTGCCAGCAGTTTAACAGGGATGGCCGGGGAGCTGTTTTTT CASSLTGMAGELFF TRBJ2-2 NA 14 once TRBV27
TGTGCCAGCAGCCAAGCGGTCCAGGAAGGTGGCTACACCTTC CASSQAVQEGGYTF TRBJ1-2 NA 14 NA TRBV7-2
TGTGCCAGTAGCATCGGGGGGGCCGCCGGGGAGCTGTTTTTT CASSIGGAAGELFF TRBJ2-2 TRBD2 14 once TRBV19
TGCGCCAGCAGCTCGACAGGGGGATCTGGCTATGGCTACACCTTC CASSSTGGSGYGYTF TRBJ1-2 TRBD1 15 NA TRBV5-1
TGTGCCAGCAGCTTAGTAGGGACAGGGTACCTCTATGGCTACACCTTC CASSLVGTGYLYGYTF TRBJ1-2 TRBD1 16 NA TRBV7-8
TGTGCCAGCAGTTACACCAACAGGGCTGAAGCTTTCTTT CASSYTNRAEAFF TRBJ1-1 NA 13 NA TRBV6-2/TRBV6-3
TGTGCCATCTGGACAGGGAAGGGCGAGCAGTACTTC CAIWTGKGEQYF TRBJ2-7 TRBD1 12 NA TRBV28
TGTGCCAGCTCTGAACCAGGGGGCCTAGTAGGCTACACCTTC CASSEPGGLVGYTF TRBJ1-2 TRBD1 14 NA TRBV6-5
TGTGCCAGCAGCGGGGAGGGGATCTATGGCTACACCTTC CASSGEGIYGYTF TRBJ1-2 NA 13 NA TRBV7-9
TGCGCCAGCAGCCAAGGGGACAGGGAGTCGGGAAACACCATATATTTT CASSQGDRESGNTIYF TRBJ1-3 TRBD1 16 NA TRBV4-3
TGTGCCAGCTCACCTCCTGACAGACTCTCCTACAATGAGCAGTTCTTC CASSPPDRLSYNEQFF TRBJ2-1 NA 16 NA TRBV18
TGTGCCAGCAGTTTCCTCAACACCGGGGAGCTGTTTTTT CASSFLNTGELFF TRBJ2-2 NA 13 NA TRBV27
TGTGCCAGCAGCGGAGACAGGGATGGTGAAAAACTGTTTTTT CASSGDRDGEKLFF TRBJ1-4 TRBD1 14 NA TRBV11-3